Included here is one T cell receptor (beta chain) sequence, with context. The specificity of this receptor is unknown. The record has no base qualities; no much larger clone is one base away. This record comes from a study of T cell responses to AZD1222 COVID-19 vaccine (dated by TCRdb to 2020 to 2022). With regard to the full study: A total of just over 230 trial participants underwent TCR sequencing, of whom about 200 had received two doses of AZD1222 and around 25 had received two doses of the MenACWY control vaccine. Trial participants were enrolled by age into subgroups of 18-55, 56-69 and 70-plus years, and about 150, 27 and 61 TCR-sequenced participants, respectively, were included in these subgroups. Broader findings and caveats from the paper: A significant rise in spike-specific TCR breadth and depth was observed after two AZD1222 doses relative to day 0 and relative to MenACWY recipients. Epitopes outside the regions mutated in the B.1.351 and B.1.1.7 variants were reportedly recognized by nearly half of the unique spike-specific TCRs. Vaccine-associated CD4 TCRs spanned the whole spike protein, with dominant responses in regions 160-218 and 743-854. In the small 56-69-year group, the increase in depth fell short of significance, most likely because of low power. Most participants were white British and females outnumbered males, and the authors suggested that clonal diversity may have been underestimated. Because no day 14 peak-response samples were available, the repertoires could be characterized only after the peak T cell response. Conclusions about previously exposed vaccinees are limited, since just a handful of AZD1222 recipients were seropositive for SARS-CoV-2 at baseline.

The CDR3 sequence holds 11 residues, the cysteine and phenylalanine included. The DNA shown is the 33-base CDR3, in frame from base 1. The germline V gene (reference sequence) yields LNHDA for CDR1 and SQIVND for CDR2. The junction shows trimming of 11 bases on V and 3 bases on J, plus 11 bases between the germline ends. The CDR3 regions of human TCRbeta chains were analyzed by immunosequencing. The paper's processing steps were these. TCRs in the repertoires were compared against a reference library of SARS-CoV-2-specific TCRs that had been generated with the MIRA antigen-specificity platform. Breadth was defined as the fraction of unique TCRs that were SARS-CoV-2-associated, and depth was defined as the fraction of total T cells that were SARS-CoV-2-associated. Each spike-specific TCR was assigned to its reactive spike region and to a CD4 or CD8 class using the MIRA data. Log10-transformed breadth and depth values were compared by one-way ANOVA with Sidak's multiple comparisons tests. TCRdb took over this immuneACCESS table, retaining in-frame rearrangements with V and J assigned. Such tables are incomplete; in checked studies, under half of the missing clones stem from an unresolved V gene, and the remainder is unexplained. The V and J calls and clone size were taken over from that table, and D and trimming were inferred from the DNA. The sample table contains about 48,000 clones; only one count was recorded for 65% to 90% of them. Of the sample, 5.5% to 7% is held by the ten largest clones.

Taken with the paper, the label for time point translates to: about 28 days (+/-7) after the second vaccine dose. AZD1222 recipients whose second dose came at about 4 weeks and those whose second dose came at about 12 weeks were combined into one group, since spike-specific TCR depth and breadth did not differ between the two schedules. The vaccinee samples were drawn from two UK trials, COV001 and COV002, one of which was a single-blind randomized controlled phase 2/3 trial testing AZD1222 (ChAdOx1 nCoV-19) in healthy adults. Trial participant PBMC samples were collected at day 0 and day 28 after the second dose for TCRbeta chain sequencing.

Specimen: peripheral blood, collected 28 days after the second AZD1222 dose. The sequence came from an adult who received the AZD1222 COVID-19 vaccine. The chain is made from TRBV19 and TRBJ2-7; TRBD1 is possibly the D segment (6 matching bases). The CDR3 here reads CASGEVYEQYF. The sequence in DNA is TGTGCCTCAGGGGAAGTCTACGAGCAGTACTTC. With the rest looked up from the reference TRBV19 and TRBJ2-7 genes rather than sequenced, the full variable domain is DGGITQSPKYLFRKEGQNVTLSCEQNLNHDAMYWYRQDPGQGLRLIYYSQIVNDFQKGDIAEGYSVSREKKESFPLTVTSAQKNPTAFYLCASGEVYEQYFGPGTRLTVT.